The 29 T cell receptor beta chains below all came from one sample that was sequenced in a study of post-analysis software for immune sequencing data (dated by TCRdb to the mid-2010s). Results and caveats for the whole study, not just this receptor: Roughly 5 TRBV segments, including TRBV5-6, TRBV5-1 and TRBV20-1, were significantly more frequent in patients than controls.

The receptor library was made with PCR. TCRdb records Illumina HiSeq 2500 as the sequencer. Unique molecular identifiers were incorporated into TCR beta cDNA libraries to reduce PCR and sequencing biases. TCRdb ran its own pipeline on the public reads, namely fastp trimming at Q25 and MiXCR clone calling, and kept in-frame beta chains. Rows are combined by CDR3 protein, so each entry shows the most common genes and DNA. This sample comprises 650,000 to 850,000 distinct CDR3 sequences, approximately 50% of them detected only once. The top ten clones comprise over 4% of the sample. No antigens are known for them. The sample consisted of blood. These receptors were obtained from a girl aged 5-17 years with multiple sclerosis.

The chain employs TRBV5-1 and TRBJ2-7; D not resolved. Trimming pared 1 base from V and 6 bases from J, leaving 11 bases between. Looked up from germline, CDR1 is SGHRS and CDR2 is YFSETQ. This CDR3 has 13 residues. CDR3 region: CASSLRDLREQYF. The CDR3 DNA is TGCGCCAGCAGCTTGAGGGATTTGCGCGAGCAGTACTTC.

This chain links TRBV7-3 with TRBJ2-6, with unresolved D. V dropped 1 base and J dropped 2 bases, with 9 bases sitting between them. The CDR3 totals 16 residues. Germline CDR1 reads SGHTA; CDR2 reads FQGTGA. In DNA, the CDR3 is TGTGCCAGCAGCTTAAATCCCGGGCCTGGGGCCAACGTCCTGACTTTC. The encoded protein is CASSLNPGPGANVLTF.

The chain couples TRBV25-1 to TRBJ2-4; D remains ambiguous. V lost 5 bases and J 13 bases, leaving 27 bases between the germline ends. The CDR3 covers 16 residues. From germline, CDR1 is MGHDK and CDR2 SYGVNS. CDR3: CASSRSVLAAAVEQYF. The CDR3 DNA sequence: TGTGCCAGCAGTCGATCAGTGTTAGCTGCGGCGGTTGAGCAGTACTTC.

This chain uses TRBV5-1 with TRBJ2-7, with D hard to call. V lost 3 bases and J 5 bases, leaving 9 bases between the germline ends. The CDR3 contains 12 residues. CDR1 and CDR2 (germline): SGHRS, YFSETQ. CDR3: CASSSGENEQYF. In DNA form, the CDR3 reads TGCGCCAGCAGCTCCGGAGAAAACGAGCAGTACTTC. Variable domain in full (rest from reference TRBV5-1 and TRBJ2-7): KAGVTQTPRYLIKTRGQQVTLSCSPISGHRSVSWYQQTPGQGLQFLFEYFSETQRNKGNFPGRFSGRQFSNSRSEMNVSTLELGDSALYLCASSSGENEQYFGPGTRLTVT.

This clonotype has only a few counts. The chain joins TRBV20-1 to TRBJ1-5; D may be TRBD1 (5 bases). Germline CDR1 and CDR2: DFQATT and SNEGSKA (reference sequence). The CDR3 length is 13 residues. V was pared by 3 bases and J by 6 bases, with 12 bases between. CDR3 amino acids: CSASSGVSQPQHF. The CDR3 DNA sequence: TGCAGTGCTAGTTCGGGGGTTTCTCAGCCCCAGCATTTT.

This clonotype was counted at least ten times. This chain connects TRBV29-1 to TRBJ2-7, with TRBD2 identical over 11 bases. This CDR3 has 16 residues. Germline CDR1 and CDR2: SQVTM and ANQGSEA. The V segment lost 7 bases and the J segment 6 bases; nucleotides outside the gene matches: 17. The CDR3 nucleotides are TGCAGCGCCGAGTCTAGCGGGGGGCACGGAACAGGCGAGCAGTACTTC. Translating gives CSAESSGGHGTGEQYF.

The gene calls are TRBV5-1 and TRBJ2-3, with D unresolved. The CDR3 extends over 16 amino acids. Germline CDR1 and CDR2: SGHRS and YFSETQ. V gave up 1 base and J gave up 0 bases, with 12 bases separating them. Here the CDR3 reads CASSLFPGPSTDTQYF. In DNA, the CDR3 is TGCGCCAGCAGCTTGTTTCCCGGACCGAGCACAGATACGCAGTATTTT. Combining the CDR3 with reference TRBV5-1 and TRBJ2-3 gives the whole variable domain KAGVTQTPRYLIKTRGQQVTLSCSPISGHRSVSWYQQTPGQGLQFLFEYFSETQRNKGNFPGRFSGRQFSNSRSEMNVSTLELGDSALYLCASSLFPGPSTDTQYFGPGTRLTVL.

This clonotype was picked up a small number of times. The genes are TRBV20-1 and TRBJ2-5; no definite D call. In germline, CDR1 is DFQATT, CDR2 SNEGSKA (reference sequence). The CDR3 covers 10 residues. The V end lost 5 bases, the J end lost 4 bases, and 5 bases lay between the germline ends. This chain's CDR3 is CSAFSETQYF. CDR3 bases: TGCAGTGCTTTTTCAGAGACCCAGTACTTC.

The chain couples TRBV20-1 to TRBJ2-3, with D perhaps assigned TRBD1 or TRBD2 (6 bases each). V lost 5 bases and J lost 0, with 12 bases in between. Per the germline V gene, CDR1 is DFQATT and CDR2 is SNEGSKA (reference sequence). The CDR3 has 14 amino acids. This CDR3 reads CSAQGTHSTDTQYF. CDR3 sequence (DNA): TGCAGTGCTCAGGGGACTCATAGCACAGATACGCAGTATTTT.

This chain uses TRBV7-9 with TRBJ2-5; 7 nucleotides align to TRBD1. The assigned J gene may be wrong: the sequence end matches TRBJ2-7 better. The CDR3 covers 15 residues. Germline-derived CDR1 and CDR2 are SEHNR and FQNEAQ (reference sequence). The CDR3 nucleotides are TGTGCCAGCAGCTACGCGGACAGGAAAACCTACGAGCAGTACTTC. Encoded protein: CASSYADRKTYEQYF.

This clonotype was seen a few times. This chain joins TRBV20-1 and TRBJ2-7; D is perhaps TRBD2 (7 bases). CDR1 DFQATT and CDR2 SNEGSKA come from the germline V gene (reference sequence). CDR3 size: 15 residues. The V and J ends lost 0 bases and 2 bases respectively, with 14 bases between them. In DNA form, the CDR3 reads TGCAGTGCTAGAGACCACAGGGAGGGTGCCTACGAGCAGTACTTC. The encoded protein is CSARDHREGAYEQYF.

This clonotype has a handful of counts. The V call is TRBV10-3, the J call TRBJ2-7, with 7 positions matching TRBD1. The CDR3 runs to 14 residues. V shed 6 bases and J 1 base; nucleotides not matched to a gene: 6. Germline V gives CDR1 ENHRY, CDR2 SYGVKD. The CDR3 spells CAIRPGTASYEQYF. The CDR3 nucleotides read TGTGCCATCAGGCCCGGGACAGCTTCCTACGAGCAGTACTTC.

The chain couples TRBV7-2 to TRBJ2-7; D tentatively fits TRBD1 or TRBD2 (5 bases each). The germline V and J ends were trimmed by 8 bases and 2 bases, with 19 bases remaining between them. Germline V gives CDR1 SGHTA, CDR2 FQGNSA. This CDR3 comprises 15 residues. The CDR3 loop reads CASGTRGLGAYEQYF. The CDR3 DNA reads as TGTGCCAGCGGAACCCGGGGCCTGGGGGCCTACGAGCAGTACTTC.

The CDR3 nucleotides read TGCAGCGTTGAAGATCAGCAGGGCTATGGCTACACCTTC. Protein: CSVEDQQGYGYTF. The chain combines TRBV29-1 with TRBJ1-2; tentatively, D is TRBD1 (5 bases). The CDR3 loop spans 13 amino acids. Trimming removed 0 bases at V and 4 bases at J, with 9 bases between. The germline CDR1 and CDR2 sequences are SQVTM and ANQGSEA.

The genes are TRBV7-9 and TRBJ2-7; 9 nucleotides match TRBD2. CDR3 length equals 15 residues. The V gene end was trimmed by 4 bases and the J gene end by 3 bases; junction bases not matched to a gene: 7. Germline lookup yields CDR1 SEHNR and CDR2 FQNEAQ (reference sequence). Here the CDR3 DNA reads TGTGCCAGCAGCTCCAGGCTAGCGGGAAGCTACGAGCAGTACTTC. Its protein product is CASSSRLAGSYEQYF.

The chain carries TRBV3-1 and TRBJ2-5; 8 nucleotides align to TRBD2. The ends lost 0 bases at V and 2 bases at J; junction bases unmatched: 14. The CDR3 runs 19 residues. Germline-derived CDR1 and CDR2 are LGHDT and YNNKEL (reference sequence). CDR3 sequence (DNA): TGTGCCAGCAGCCAAGAGATAGCGGGGACCTCATATTGGCAAGAGACCCAGTACTTC. Amino acid sequence: CASSQEIAGTSYWQETQYF.

This clonotype was observed a few times. V and J are TRBV29-1 and TRBJ2-5; D is possibly TRBD2 (6 bases). The length of the CDR3 is 13 residues. Germline CDR1 and CDR2: SQVTM and ANQGSEA. The germline V and J ends were trimmed by 6 bases and 7 bases, with 18 bases remaining between them. CDR3 nucleotide sequence: TGCAGCGTGGGGGGACTCATCGCGGGGACCCAGTACTTC. Encoded protein: CSVGGLIAGTQYF.

The chain couples TRBV5-1 to TRBJ2-3, with TRBD2 matching over 8 bases. Germline CDR1 and CDR2: SGHRS and YFSETQ. This CDR3 spans 16 amino acids. The ends lost 4 bases at V and 1 base at J; junction bases unmatched: 8. CDR3 sequence reads: CASSGTLSGGTDTQYF. For the CDR3, the DNA is TGCGCCAGCAGCGGAACCCTTAGCGGGGGCACAGATACGCAGTATTTT.

The chain couples TRBV4-1 to TRBJ2-5; the match to TRBD1 covers 7 bases. The J segment lost 4 bases and the V segment lost 2 bases, leaving 10 bases of the junction unmatched. CDR3 length: 16 residues. CDR1 is MGHRA, CDR2 YSYEKL, per germline. CDR3 residues: CASSQTYRAGGETQYF. Written as DNA, the CDR3 is TGCGCCAGCAGCCAAACCTACAGGGCAGGGGGAGAGACCCAGTACTTC.

Here the CDR3 reads CSAIGTGRETQYF. DNA of the CDR3: TGCAGTGCTATCGGGACAGGGAGGGAGACCCAGTACTTC. The V and J genes are TRBV20-1 and TRBJ2-5, with TRBD1 matching over 9 bases. Germline loops: CDR1 DFQATT, CDR2 SNEGSKA (reference sequence). Trimming cost V 4 bases and J 5 bases; bases outside gene matches: 5. CDR3 length equals 13 residues.

This clonotype was counted only a few times. The chain employs TRBV10-1 and TRBJ2-7; TRBD1 agrees at 9 bases. The CDR3 covers 13 residues. The V segment lost 10 bases and the J segment 3 bases; nucleotides outside the gene matches: 7. CDR1 is WNHNN, CDR2 SYGVQD, per germline (reference sequence). The CDR3 nucleotides read TGCGCCATTCCGGGACAGGGAGACTACGAGCAGTACTTC. Its translation: CAIPGQGDYEQYF.

The CDR3 is CASSTAGVGGYTF. For the CDR3, the DNA is TGTGCCAGCAGTACCGCGGGGGTTGGTGGCTACACCTTC. V is TRBV12-3 or TRBV12-4 and J is TRBJ1-2; TRBD1 might be the D (5 bases). The CDR3 has 13 amino acids. Trimming took 5 bases from V and 7 from J, leaving 14 bases between them.

This clonotype was seen a few times. The chain links TRBV20-1 to TRBJ2-3, with 8 nucleotides matching TRBD2. The V gene's germline CDR1 is DFQATT and CDR2 SNEGSKA (reference sequence). The CDR3 has 14 residues. Losses at the gene ends were 6 bases for V and 3 bases for J; bases not matched to a gene: 8. The CDR3 DNA reads TGCAGTGCCAATAAAGCGGGAGAGACAGATACGCAGTATTTT. This codes for CSANKAGETDTQYF.

A remark on this clonotype: The germline gene is not matched at one end of the junction; a read error may be the cause. The chain is built from TRBV11-2 and TRBJ2-1; no clear D gene. Germline CDR1 and CDR2: SGHAT and FQNNGV. The CDR3 extends over 11 amino acids. The CDR3 spells CTSSNNGEQFF. CDR3 bases: TGTACCAGCAGCAACAATGGCGAGCAGTTCTTC.

This clonotype appeared a few times. The chain combines TRBV28 with TRBJ2-6, with D unresolved. V was pared by 1 base and J by 0 bases, with 7 bases between. CDR3 length: 16 amino acids. Per germline, CDR1 MDHEN and CDR2 SYDVKM. CDR3 sequence: CASSLLAASGANVLTF. CDR3 coding DNA: TGTGCCAGCAGTTTATTGGCGGCCTCTGGGGCCAACGTCCTGACTTTC.

The V call is TRBV5-1, the J call TRBJ2-5; no reliable D call. V was cut by 1 base and J by 1 base, with 8 bases left in between. Germline V lookup: CDR1 SGHRS, CDR2 YFSETQ. The CDR3 covers 14 residues. CDR3 sequence: CASSLNNGQETQYF. The CDR3 DNA follows: TGCGCCAGCAGCTTGAACAACGGCCAAGAGACCCAGTACTTC.

This chain connects TRBV20-1 to TRBJ2-5, with TRBD2 identical over 12 bases. CDR1 DFQATT and CDR2 SNEGSKA come from the germline V gene (reference sequence). V lost 7 bases and J lost 11; bases outside the gene matches: 11. This CDR3 has 13 residues. The CDR3 DNA sequence: TGCAGTGTTCCGACTAGCGGGGGCGTGACGCAGTACTTC. Translation: CSVPTSGGVTQYF.

J is TRBJ2-5 and V is TRBV2; the match to TRBD2 covers 14 bases. The last part of the DNA fits TRBJ2-7 better; the J call may be wrong. Germline loops: CDR1 SNHLY, CDR2 FYNNEI. The CDR3 totals 15 residues. The CDR3 loop reads CASRLGTSGGSEQYF. DNA of the CDR3: TGTGCCAGCAGACTAGGGACTAGCGGGGGCTCCGAGCAGTACTTC.

This chain joins TRBV5-1 and TRBJ2-1; D is unresolved. Germline V CDR1 and CDR2: SGHRS, YFSETQ. Trimming cost V 0 bases and J 4 bases, with 11 bases left between them. The CDR3 sequence is 15 residues long. This CDR3 reads CASSLEFRNYNEQFF. CDR3 DNA sequence: TGCGCCAGCAGCTTGGAATTTAGGAATTACAATGAGCAGTTCTTC.